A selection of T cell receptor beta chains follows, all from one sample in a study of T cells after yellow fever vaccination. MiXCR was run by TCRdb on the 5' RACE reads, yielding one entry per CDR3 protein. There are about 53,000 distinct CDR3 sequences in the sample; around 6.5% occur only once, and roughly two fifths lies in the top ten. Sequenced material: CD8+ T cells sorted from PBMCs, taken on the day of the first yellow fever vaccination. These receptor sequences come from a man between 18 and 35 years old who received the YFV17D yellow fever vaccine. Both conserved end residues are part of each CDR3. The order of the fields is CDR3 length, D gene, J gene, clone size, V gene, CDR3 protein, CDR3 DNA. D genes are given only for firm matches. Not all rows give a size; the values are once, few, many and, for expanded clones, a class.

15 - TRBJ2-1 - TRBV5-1 CASSSGTLNYNEQFF TGCGCCAGCAGCTCAGGGACACTTAATTACAATGAGCAGTTCTTC
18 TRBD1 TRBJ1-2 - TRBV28 CASSLRGDSPGVGYGYTF TGTGCCAGCAGTTTAAGGGGGGACAGCCCGGGGGTTGGCTATGGCTACACCTTC
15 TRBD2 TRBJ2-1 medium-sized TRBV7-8 CASSFGTSVLISQFF TGTGCCAGCAGCTTCGGGACTAGCGTCTTGATCTCCCAGTTCTTC
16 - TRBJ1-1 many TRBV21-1 CASSRRIPSVSAEAFF TGTGCCAGCAGCCGACGTATCCCCTCCGTGTCGGCCGAAGCTTTCTTT
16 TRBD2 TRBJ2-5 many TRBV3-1 CASSQVLAGLQETQYF TGTGCCAGCAGCCAAGTCCTAGCGGGGTTGCAAGAGACCCAGTACTTC
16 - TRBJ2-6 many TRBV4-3 CASSQDGSSGANVLTF TGCGCCAGCAGCCAAGATGGAAGCTCTGGGGCCAACGTCCTGACTTTC
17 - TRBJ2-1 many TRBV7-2 CASSSIPGTVYYNEQFF TGTGCCAGCAGCTCCATTCCCGGGACTGTCTACTACAATGAGCAGTTCTTC
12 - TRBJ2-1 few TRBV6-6 CASTETYNEQFF TGTGCCAGCACCGAGACCTACAATGAGCAGTTCTTC
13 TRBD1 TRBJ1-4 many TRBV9 CASSPGTAGKLFF TGTGCCAGCAGCCCGGGGACAGCCGGAAAACTGTTTTTT
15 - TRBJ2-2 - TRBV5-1 CASSFRLGTTGELFF TGCGCCAGCAGCTTTCGACTGGGTACCACCGGGGAGCTGTTTTTT